The 4 T cell receptor beta chains below all came from one sample that was sequenced in a study of post-analysis software for immune sequencing data. Unique molecular identifiers tagged the TCR beta cDNA libraries. A single record per CDR3 protein comes from TCRdb applying MiXCR to the PCR reads. The repertoire holds approximately 440,000 distinct CDR3 sequences, 45% seen once, with around 10% in the top ten. Overall study findings and caveats: Controls had lower frequencies than patients of about 5 TRBV segments, which included TRBV5-6, TRBV5-1 and TRBV20-1.

These receptors are not linked to any known antigen. The specimen sequenced was blood. These receptors were obtained from a girl aged 5-17 years with multiple sclerosis.

V and J are TRBV7-2 and TRBJ2-3, with 10 positions matching TRBD2. V was clipped by 5 bases and J by 4 bases; unmatched bases: 9. Per germline, CDR1 SGHTA and CDR2 FQGNSA. The CDR3 sequence is 16 residues long. The CDR3 here is CASSLSGRTQADTQYF. CDR3 in DNA: TGTGCCAGCAGCCTTAGCGGGAGGACCCAGGCAGATACGCAGTATTTT. Full variable domain (missing parts from reference TRBV7-2 and TRBJ2-3): GAGVSQSPSNKVTEKGKDVELRCDPISGHTALYWYRQSLGQGLEFLIYFQGNSAPDKSGLPSDRFSAERTGGSVSTLTIQRTQQEDSAVYLCASSLSGRTQADTQYFGPGTRLTVL.

Written as DNA, the CDR3 is TGTGCCAGCAGCGAAGTCCAGGCTAGCGGCCGTTACGAGCAGTACTTC. Its protein is CASSEVQASGRYEQYF. The V gene is TRBV6-2 or TRBV6-3, the J gene TRBJ2-7; TRBD2 aligns across 7 bases. Germline trimming cut 6 bases from V and 4 bases from J; bases unmatched to any gene: 15. The CDR3 runs 16 residues. Germline CDR1 reads MNHEY; CDR2 reads SVGEGT.

As to this clonotype: The junction departs from germline at one end; a sequencing error may be responsible. This sequence joins TRBV7-2 and TRBJ2-7; D may be TRBD2 (5 bases). The germline CDR1 and CDR2 sequences are SGHTA and FQGNSA. The CDR3 spans 15 residues. CDR3 in amino acids: CANSLIRGRSYEQYF. CDR3 bases: TGTGCCAACAGCTTAATCCGGGGTAGATCCTACGAGCAGTACTTC.

The gene calls are TRBV28 and TRBJ1-1; a weak D match, TRBD1 (5 bases). The CDR3 is 15 residues long. Between the trimmed V and J ends, which lost 10 bases and 0 bases, there was a span of 18 bases. Germline V gene sequence: CDR1 MDHEN, CDR2 SYDVKM. The CDR3 here is CAIQAPDRLNTEAFF. CDR3 DNA: TGTGCCATCCAGGCACCCGACAGATTGAACACTGAAGCTTTCTTT.